The source of this TCR beta chain is a study of identical twins. Of note for this clonotype: Antigen specificity is unknown.

It was template switching that added a universal primer site, and there were unique molecular identifiers on the cDNA. Each CDR3 protein gets one entry after TCRdb re-called the 5' RACE reads with MiXCR. The sample includes hundreds of thousands of distinct CDR3 sequences, around 6% of them seen just once. The study's findings and limits: The more abundant beta clonotypes in cord blood had fewer insertions, and memory repertoires did not show this.

Trimming took 6 bases from V and 7 from J, leaving 9 bases between them. The germline V gene encodes CDR1 DFQATT and CDR2 SNEGSKA (reference sequence). The length of the CDR3 is 11 residues. J is TRBJ1-4 and V is TRBV20-1; D is unclear. Sequenced input: naive T cells sorted from blood. The receptor was derived from a man younger than 30 in good health. The CDR3 is CSAPLREKLFF. The CDR3 DNA sequence: TGCAGTGCCCCCCTCCGTGAAAAACTGTTTTTT.